This record looks at one TCR beta chain sequence and its context. Its antigen is not known. The CDR3 contains 17 residues. Germline V gene lookup returns CDR1 MRHNA and CDR2 SNTAGT. Trimming at V came to 4 bases and at J to 0 bases, leaving 5 bases not matched to a gene. The record originates from a study of immune cell composition in non-small cell lung cancer. Study-wide context: Most cases were lung adenocarcinoma or squamous cell carcinoma. Study findings and constraints: Top 10 clone scores and clonality were higher in squamous than adenocarcinoma. Tumour TCR-beta clonality was not significantly tied to smoking pack-years.

Libraries were prepared by immunoSEQ multiplex PCR; TCRdb keeps only in-frame clonotypes and omits some of them. The table has 1,500 to 2,500 clones, almost 85% seen once. This TCR was recovered from a human donor with non-small cell lung cancer. The chain uses TRBV6-4 and TRBJ2-2, with 10 nucleotides matching TRBD2. The source material was lung tumor tissue. Here the CDR3 DNA reads TGTGCCAGCAGTGCCCTAGCGGGGGTTACGAACACCGGGGAGCTGTTTTTT. It specifies CASSALAGVTNTGELFF.